This T cell receptor beta chain was recorded in a study of T cell responses to AZD1222 COVID-19 vaccine. In the case of this clone: Its antigen is currently unknown.

Study-wide results and limits: After the peak T cell response, and only then, were repertoires sampled.

Germline V gene sequence: CDR1 GTSNPN, CDR2 SVGIG (reference sequence). The V end was cut by 1 base, the J end by 2 bases, with 10 bases between. CDR3 length: 14 residues. The assay was immunoSEQ multiplex PCR, and TCRdb's table has in-frame clones only and misses some. Of around 150,000 clones listed, under 95% are singletons. The sample was peripheral blood, taken 28 days after the second AZD1222 dose. The receptor's source is an adult who received the AZD1222 COVID-19 vaccine. The chain has TRBV30 and TRBJ2-3; D uncertain. CDR3 sequence: CAWSAPINTDTQYF. As DNA, the CDR3 is TGTGCCTGGAGTGCCCCTATAAACACAGATACGCAGTATTTT.